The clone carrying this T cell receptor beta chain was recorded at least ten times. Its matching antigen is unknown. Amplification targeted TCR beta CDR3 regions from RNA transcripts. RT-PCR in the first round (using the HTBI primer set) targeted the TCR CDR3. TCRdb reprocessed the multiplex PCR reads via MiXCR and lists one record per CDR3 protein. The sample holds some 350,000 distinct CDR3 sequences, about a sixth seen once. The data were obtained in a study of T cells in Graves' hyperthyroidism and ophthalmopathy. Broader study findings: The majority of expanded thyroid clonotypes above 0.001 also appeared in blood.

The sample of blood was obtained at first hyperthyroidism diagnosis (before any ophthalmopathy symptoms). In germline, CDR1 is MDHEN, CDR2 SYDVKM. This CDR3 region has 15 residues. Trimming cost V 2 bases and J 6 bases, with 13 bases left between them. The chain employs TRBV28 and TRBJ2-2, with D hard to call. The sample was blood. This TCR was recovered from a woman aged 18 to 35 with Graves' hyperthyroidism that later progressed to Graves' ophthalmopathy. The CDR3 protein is CASSLMFSGPGELFF. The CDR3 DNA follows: TGTGCCAGCAGTTTAATGTTCTCGGGTCCCGGGGAGCTGTTTTTT.